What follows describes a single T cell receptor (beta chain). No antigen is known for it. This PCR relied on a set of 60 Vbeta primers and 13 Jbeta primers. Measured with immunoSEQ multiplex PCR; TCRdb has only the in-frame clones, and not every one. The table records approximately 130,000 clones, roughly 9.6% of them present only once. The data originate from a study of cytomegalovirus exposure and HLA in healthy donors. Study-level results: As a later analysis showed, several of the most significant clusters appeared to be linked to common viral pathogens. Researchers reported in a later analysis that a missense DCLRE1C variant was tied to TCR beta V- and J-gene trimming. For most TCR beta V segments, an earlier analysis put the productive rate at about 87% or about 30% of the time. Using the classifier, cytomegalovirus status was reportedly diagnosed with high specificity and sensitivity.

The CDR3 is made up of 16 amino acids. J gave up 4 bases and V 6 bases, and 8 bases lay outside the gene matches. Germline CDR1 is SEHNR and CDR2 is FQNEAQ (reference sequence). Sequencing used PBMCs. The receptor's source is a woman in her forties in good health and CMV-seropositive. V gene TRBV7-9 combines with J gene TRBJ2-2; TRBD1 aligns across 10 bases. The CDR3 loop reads CASSTDRGSATGELFF. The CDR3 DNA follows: TGTGCCAGCAGTACGGACAGGGGGTCGGCCACCGGGGAGCTGTTTTTT. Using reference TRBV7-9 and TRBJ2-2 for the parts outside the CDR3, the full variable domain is DTGVSQNPRHKITKRGQNVTFRCDPISEHNRLYWYRQTLGQGPEFLTYFQNEAQLEKSRLLSDRFSAERPKGSFSTLEIQRTEQGDSAMYLCASSTDRGSATGELFFGEGSRLTVL.